Each of the 32 T cell receptor beta chains below was sequenced from the same sample in a study of blood T cell repertoires in COVID-19. TCRdb's copy holds only in-frame clones and misses some; the assay was immunoSEQ multiplex PCR. The sample yields about 150,000 clones, 70% to 90% seen once. The source material was peripheral blood. These receptors were collected from a human donor in a cohort sampled during active COVID-19.

This clone was seen a few times. The chain links TRBV3-1 (or the pseudogene TRBV3-2) to TRBJ2-7; weak D call: TRBD2 (6 bases). CDR1 is LGHDT and CDR2 is YNNKEL in the germline V gene (reference sequence). The CDR3 consists of 15 residues. V lost 5 bases, J lost 0 bases, and 14 bases lay in between. The CDR3 DNA reads TGTGCCAGCAGCGTACGGGACTTCCGCTCCTACGAGCAGTACTTC. Its translation: CASSVRDFRSYEQYF.

The chain links TRBV18 to TRBJ2-2; D possibly corresponds to TRBD2 (6 bases). The CDR3 has 16 residues. The germline V and J ends were trimmed by 3 bases and 6 bases, with 17 bases remaining between them. Germline-derived CDR1 and CDR2 are KGHSH and LQKENI. The CDR3 sequence is CASSPISGLGAGELFF. The CDR3 coding sequence is TGTGCCAGCTCACCTATTAGCGGACTGGGGGCCGGGGAGCTGTTTTTT.

The chain is built from TRBV9 and TRBJ1-5; a weak D match, TRBD1 (6 bases). This CDR3 has 14 residues. V was clipped by 4 bases and J by 0 bases, with 8 bases between them. In germline, CDR1 is SGDLS, CDR2 YYNGEE. The CDR3 spells CASSRDTSNQPQHF. As DNA, the CDR3 is TGTGCCAGCAGCAGGGACACTAGCAATCAGCCCCAGCATTTT.

The genes are TRBV6-5 and TRBJ2-3; no reliable D call. In germline, CDR1 is MNHEY, CDR2 SVGAGI. The germline V and J ends were trimmed by 0 bases and 6 bases, with 10 bases remaining between them. The CDR3 spans 14 residues. The CDR3 sequence: CASSYSETEDTQYF. The DNA for the CDR3 is TGTGCCAGCAGTTACTCAGAAACCGAGGATACGCAGTATTTT.

The chain is built from TRBV6-2 or TRBV6-3 and TRBJ2-7, with 8 positions matching TRBD1. V lost 6 bases to trimming and J lost 3 bases; unmatched junction nucleotides: 4. The CDR3 runs 13 residues. Germline V lookup: CDR1 MNHEY, CDR2 SVGEGT. Written as DNA, the CDR3 is TGTGCCAGCAGCCCTACAGGGGGCTACGAGCAGTACTTC. Its translation is CASSPTGGYEQYF.

The J gene is TRBJ2-4, the V gene TRBV30, with a tentative D call TRBD2 (6 bases). CDR3 length: 17 residues. The ends were cut back, 0 bases at V and 4 bases at J, with 19 bases in the middle. Germline loops: CDR1 GTSNPN, CDR2 SVGIG (reference sequence). The CDR3, as DNA: TGTGCCTGGAGTGTAGACGGGGGAGCGGTTTGGAAAAACATTCAGTACTTC. It yields the protein CAWSVDGGAVWKNIQYF. The whole variable domain, filled in from reference TRBV30 and TRBJ2-4, reads SQTIHQWPATLVQPVGSPLSLECTVEGTSNPNLYWYRQAAGRGLQLLFYSVGIGQISSEVPQNLSASRPQDRQFILSSKKLLLSDSGFYLCAWSVDGGAVWKNIQYFGAGTRLSVL.

V and J are TRBV20-1 and TRBJ2-7; D is uncertain. V was cut by 6 bases and J by 3 bases, with 9 bases left in between. The CDR3 consists of 11 residues. Germline V gives CDR1 DFQATT, CDR2 SNEGSKA (reference sequence). The DNA of the CDR3 is TGCAGTGCCCCGGTCTTCTACGAGCAGTACTTC. Translation gives CSAPVFYEQYF.

V gene TRBV6-5 combines with J gene TRBJ1-4; 10 bases map to TRBD1. The CDR3 runs to 15 residues. Per the germline V gene, CDR1 is MNHEY and CDR2 is SVGAGI. Trimming took 6 bases from V and 2 from J; bases not matched to a gene: 3. The CDR3 DNA reads as TGTGCCAGCAGAGACAGGGGGCTTACTAATGAAAAACTGTTTTTT. Translated: CASRDRGLTNEKLFF.

The gene calls are TRBV18 and TRBJ2-7, with D maybe TRBD1 (6 bases). This CDR3 contains 13 residues. Trimming took 1 base from V and 2 from J, leaving 6 bases between them. CDR1 is KGHSH and CDR2 is LQKENI in the germline V gene. CDR3 in DNA: TGTGCCAGCTCACCACGGGACACCTACGAGCAGTACTTC. Translated: CASSPRDTYEQYF.

The rearrangement uses TRBV6-2 or TRBV6-3 and TRBJ2-7, with D possibly matching TRBD2 (5 bases). This CDR3 spans 12 amino acids. Germline V gene sequence: CDR1 MNHEY, CDR2 SVGEGT. V dropped 4 bases and J dropped 4 bases, with 8 bases sitting between them. CDR3 DNA sequence: TGTGCCAGCAGTTTGCGAGGGTACGAGCAGTACTTC. This encodes CASSLRGYEQYF.

This clone was seen a single time. V and J are TRBV2 and TRBJ2-1; a weak D match, TRBD2 (5 bases). CDR3 length equals 16 residues. Trimming cost V 2 bases and J 0 bases, with 11 bases left between them. In germline, CDR1 is SNHLY, CDR2 FYNNEI. The CDR3 bases are TGTGCCAGCAGTGAAATTGTAGCGAGCTCCTACAATGAGCAGTTCTTC. Its translation is CASSEIVASSYNEQFF.

The rearrangement links TRBV7-8 to TRBJ2-7; 11 positions agree with TRBD1. CDR1 is SGHVS and CDR2 is FQNEAQ in the germline V gene. Losses at the gene ends were 1 base for V and 6 bases for J; bases not matched to a gene: 5. The CDR3 has 15 residues. The CDR3 DNA follows: TGTGCCAGCAGCTTAGTTGGGACAGGGGGATCCGAGCAGTACTTC. The encoded protein is CASSLVGTGGSEQYF.

Of note for this clone: The sample contains more than one DNA sequence encoding this CDR3. The CDR3 spells CASRRGNTIYF. CDR3 sequence (DNA): TGTGCCAGCAGGCGGGGAAACACCATATATTTT. The chain uses TRBV6-5 and TRBJ1-3; D is ambiguous. Trimming removed 6 bases at V and 4 bases at J, with 4 bases between. Germline V gives CDR1 MNHEY, CDR2 SVGAGI. The CDR3 length is 11 residues.

This sequence joins TRBV6-1 and TRBJ2-1; a weak D match, TRBD1 (6 bases). Germline lookup yields CDR1 MNHNS and CDR2 SASEGT. The CDR3 consists of 17 residues. V shed 2 bases and J shed 8 bases, with 22 bases lying between them. The CDR3 bases are TGTGCCAGCAGTGAAAGGTCCCAGGGGACCCTTGCAGATGAGCAGTTCTTC. It codes for CASSERSQGTLADEQFF.

The chain couples TRBV14 to TRBJ2-1, with 9 bases identical to TRBD1. There are 21 residues in the CDR3. The junction had 16 bases not matched to a gene; V was cut back by 1 base and J by 0 bases. CDR1 and CDR2 from the germline V gene are SGHDN and FVKESK. In DNA, the CDR3 is TGTGCCAGCAGCCAAGGGACCCTCGGACAGGGGCCCTTCCGCTCCTACAATGAGCAGTTCTTC. This gives the protein CASSQGTLGQGPFRSYNEQFF.

The CDR3 loop is CASSFGTGAYEQYF. For the CDR3, the DNA is TGTGCCAGCAGCTTCGGGACAGGAGCCTACGAGCAGTACTTC. The rearrangement links TRBV7-2 to TRBJ2-7, with TRBD1 matching over 8 bases. V lost 3 bases, J lost 2 bases, and 3 bases stayed unmatched. CDR1 and CDR2 (germline): SGHTA, FQGNSA. The CDR3 is made up of 14 amino acids.

CDR3 in DNA: TGTGCCAGCAGTTCTACAGGGTTCTATAATTCACCCCTCCACTTT. This gives the protein CASSSTGFYNSPLHF. The chain links TRBV6-5 to TRBJ1-6; D is perhaps TRBD1 (6 bases). V lost 4 bases and J lost 3, with 10 bases in between. Germline lookup yields CDR1 MNHEY and CDR2 SVGAGI. This CDR3 region has 15 residues.

The CDR3 reads CASSVITGESTDTQYF. CDR3 nucleotide sequence: TGTGCCAGCAGTGTGATTACAGGGGAGAGCACAGATACGCAGTATTTT. The J gene is TRBJ2-3, the V gene TRBV2; TRBD1 matches at 7 bases. The CDR3 has 16 residues. J was trimmed by 0 bases and V by 4 bases; bases with no gene match: 7. Germline V gives CDR1 SNHLY, CDR2 FYNNEI.

The chain employs TRBV28 and TRBJ2-5; TRBD1 agrees at 10 bases. This CDR3 contains 14 residues. Trimming cost V 6 bases and J 4 bases; bases outside gene matches: 5. Germline V lookup: CDR1 MDHEN, CDR2 SYDVKM. CDR3 in amino acids: CASRVGTGVETQYF. CDR3 nucleotide sequence: TGTGCCAGCAGGGTCGGGACAGGGGTAGAGACCCAGTACTTC.

The V and J genes are TRBV9 and TRBJ2-3; D possibly corresponds to TRBD2 (5 bases). CDR1 is SGDLS and CDR2 is YYNGEE in the germline V gene. Trimming took off 4 bases at V and 6 bases at J, with 12 bases between the two ends. The CDR3 covers 13 residues. The CDR3 DNA sequence: TGTGCCAGCAGCCCGGGCCCGGGGGATACGCAGTATTTT. This codes for CASSPGPGDTQYF. Full variable domain (outside the CDR3, taken from reference TRBV9 and TRBJ2-3): DSGVTQTPKHLITATGQRVTLRCSPRSGDLSVYWYQQSLDQGLQFLIQYYNGEERAKGNILERFSAQQFPDLHSELNLSSLELGDSALYFCASSPGPGDTQYFGPGTRLTVL.

V and J are TRBV6-5 and TRBJ2-3, with 8 nucleotides matching TRBD1. V shed 4 bases, J shed 0 bases, and the junction held 3 bases outside the gene matches. CDR3 length: 15 residues. The germline V gene encodes CDR1 MNHEY and CDR2 SVGAGI. The CDR3 region has the DNA TGTGCCAGCAGTTCTCACAGGGGGAGCACAGATACGCAGTATTTT. Protein: CASSSHRGSTDTQYF.

In nucleotides, the CDR3 is TGTGCCAGCAAGACCGGACAGATCTCCTACAATGAGCAGTTCTTC. Encoded protein: CASKTGQISYNEQFF. This chain uses TRBV28 with TRBJ2-1; D may be TRBD1 (6 bases). V was cut by 7 bases and J by 0 bases, with 13 bases left in between. CDR3 size: 15 residues. The germline CDR1 and CDR2 sequences are MDHEN and SYDVKM.

The chain uses TRBV19 and TRBJ2-2, with D maybe TRBD2 (7 bases). Germline lookup yields CDR1 LNHDA and CDR2 SQIVND (reference sequence). This CDR3 comprises 14 residues. V shed 7 bases and J shed 4 bases, with 13 bases lying between them. The DNA for the CDR3 is TGTGCCAGTACCTTAGGGGGGGCCACCGGGGAGCTGTTTTTT. It specifies CASTLGGATGELFF.

The rearrangement joins TRBV12-3 or TRBV12-4 to TRBJ2-7; TRBD1 matches 7 bases. Germline trimming cut 8 bases from V and 3 bases from J; bases unmatched to any gene: 1. CDR3 length equals 11 residues. The CDR3 loop reads CASRDSYEQYF. The CDR3 DNA sequence: TGTGCCAGCCGGGACAGCTACGAGCAGTACTTC.

The chain's CDR3 is CAPRDSSYNEQFF. DNA for the CDR3: TGTGCCCCCCGGGACTCCTCCTACAATGAGCAGTTCTTC. The gene calls are TRBV7-3 and TRBJ2-1; possible D gene TRBD2, 6 bases. This CDR3 spans 13 amino acids. From germline, CDR1 is SGHTA and CDR2 FQGTGA. With 11 bases removed from V and 0 bases from J, the gap between germline ends came to 11 bases.

The rearrangement links TRBV5-6 to TRBJ2-5; 9 nucleotides align to TRBD1. This CDR3 is built from 16 residues. The junction had 9 bases not matched to a gene; V was cut back by 4 bases and J by 2 bases. Germline loops: CDR1 SGHDT, CDR2 YYEEEE. The CDR3 is CASSHAGTGLQETQYF. CDR3 nucleotide sequence: TGTGCCAGCAGCCATGCCGGGACAGGGCTGCAAGAGACCCAGTACTTC.

This chain links TRBV28 with TRBJ1-3, with 7 positions matching TRBD1. The CDR3 extends over 15 amino acids. V dropped 7 bases and J dropped 2; count of bases not matched to a gene: 8. Germline assignment: CDR1 MDHEN and CDR2 SYDVKM. This CDR3 is CASTSPTGAGNTIYF. The CDR3, as DNA: TGTGCCAGCACCTCGCCCACAGGGGCTGGAAACACCATATATTTT. Filled out from reference TRBV28 and TRBJ1-3, the complete variable domain reads DVKVTQSSRYLVKRTGEKVFLECVQDMDHENMFWYRQDPGLGLRLIYFSYDVKMKEKGDIPEGYSVSREKKERFSLILESASTNQTSMYLCASTSPTGAGNTIYFGEGSWLTVV.

The chain recombines TRBV19 with TRBJ2-7; the match to TRBD1 covers 9 bases. This CDR3 region has 14 residues. V was clipped by 6 bases and J by 5 bases; unmatched bases: 8. Looked up from germline, CDR1 is LNHDA and CDR2 is SQIVND (reference sequence). The CDR3 DNA reads as TGTGCCAGTAGCCTTTCGGGACAGGGACACGAGCAGTACTTC. This gives the protein CASSLSGQGHEQYF.

V usage is TRBV21-1 and J usage is TRBJ1-1; the DNA was not compared with TRBD1, the D call given in the table. TRBV21-1 is given as a pseudogene. The CDR3 contains 18 residues. The CDR3 DNA reads as TGTGCCAGCAGCGCCCAGGACAGGGGGCGAAACCTGAACACTGAAGCTTTCTTT. Encoded protein: CASSAQDRGRNLNTEAFF.

The chain couples TRBV18 to TRBJ2-1; TRBD2 aligns across 10 bases. CDR3 length equals 17 residues. With V trimmed by 3 bases and J by 7 bases, 12 bases remained unmatched. Germline CDR1 is KGHSH and CDR2 is LQKENI. The CDR3 loop reads CASSPEALAGLENEQFF. In DNA form, the CDR3 reads TGTGCCAGCTCACCTGAGGCACTAGCGGGACTCGAAAATGAGCAGTTCTTC.

The genes are TRBV29-1 and TRBJ1-1; TRBD1 might be the D (5 bases). Trimming took 4 bases from V and 3 from J, leaving 9 bases between them. Germline V gene lookup returns CDR1 SQVTM and CDR2 ANQGSEA. This CDR3 region has 12 residues. For the CDR3, the DNA is TGCAGCGTTGGCGGGGGGGACACTGAAGCTTTCTTT. Its protein is CSVGGGDTEAFF.

As for this clone: Other DNA sequences in the same sample also yield this CDR3. This chain connects TRBV7-2 to TRBJ2-5, with 10 positions matching TRBD1. Trimming at V came to 5 bases and at J to 2 bases, leaving 5 bases not matched to a gene. Per the germline V gene, CDR1 is SGHTA and CDR2 is FQGNSA. The CDR3 covers 15 residues. The DNA for the CDR3 is TGTGCCAGCAGCCCTGACAGGGGGCTACAAGAGACCCAGTACTTC. Protein product: CASSPDRGLQETQYF.